Below are 11 T cell receptor beta chains sequenced from a single sample in a study of T cell responses to AZD1222 COVID-19 vaccine. The table came from immunoSEQ multiplex PCR; TCRdb's copy has only in-frame clones and leaves some out. Among around 140,000 clones listed, about 89% were seen once. The sample here was peripheral blood, taken 28 days after the second AZD1222 dose. The receptors were sampled from an adult who received the AZD1222 COVID-19 vaccine.

In this sample, this clone turned up once. V usage is TRBV4-2 and J usage is TRBJ2-7, with D possibly being TRBD1 (6 bases). Trimming removed 0 bases at V and 3 bases at J, with 24 bases between. The CDR3 consists of 19 residues. Germline V gene sequence: CDR1 LGHNA, CDR2 YNFKEQ. In nucleotides, the CDR3 is TGTGCCAGCAGCCAAGAACCCCTTACCTTGGGGCAGGGGAACTACGAGCAGTACTTC. Protein sequence: CASSQEPLTLGQGNYEQYF.

The chain couples TRBV19 to TRBJ2-2; maybe TRBD2 (5 bases). Germline assignment: CDR1 LNHDA and CDR2 SQIVND (reference sequence). The CDR3 runs to 15 residues. V was shortened by 1 base and J by 6 bases, with 12 bases between the two germline ends. The CDR3 region has the DNA TGTGCCAGTAGTATAGGGACTGGCCGTTCCGGGGAGCTGTTTTTT. This sequence encodes CASSIGTGRSGELFF. The full variable domain, its missing parts supplied by reference TRBV19 and TRBJ2-2, is DGGITQSPKYLFRKEGQNVTLSCEQNLNHDAMYWYRQDPGQGLRLIYYSQIVNDFQKGDIAEGYSVSREKKESFPLTVTSAQKNPTAFYLCASSIGTGRSGELFFGEGSRLTVL.

The CDR3 bases are TGTGCCAGCAGCTTATTAGGGTCTAGCGGGAGTGTGGGTGAGCAGTTCTTC. The encoded protein is CASSLLGSSGSVGEQFF. The chain links TRBV5-6 to TRBJ2-1, with 10 bases that match TRBD2. The CDR3 runs to 17 residues. V shed 2 bases, J shed 9 bases, and the junction held 14 bases outside the gene matches. Germline lookup yields CDR1 SGHDT and CDR2 YYEEEE.

This clone has only one observation. The chain recombines TRBV7-9 with TRBJ1-1; D ambiguous. V lost 0 bases and J 4 bases, leaving 9 bases between the germline ends. The CDR3 covers 14 residues. Germline assignment: CDR1 SEHNR and CDR2 FQNEAQ (reference sequence). The CDR3 region has the DNA TGTGCCAGCAGCTTAGCGGTAGAAGGCACTGAAGCTTTCTTT. Protein product: CASSLAVEGTEAFF.

This clone was observed once. The chain recombines TRBV16 with TRBJ1-3; D might be TRBD1 (5 bases). Trimming pared 0 bases from V and 6 bases from J, leaving 9 bases between. The CDR3 totals 14 residues. Germline assignment: CDR1 KGHSY and CDR2 FQNENV. In nucleotides, the CDR3 is TGTGCCAGCAGCCAATCGGCAGGGACAAACACCATATATTTT. Translation gives CASSQSAGTNTIYF.

J is TRBJ1-1 and V is TRBV30, with D possibly being TRBD1 (5 bases). Trimming left V 2 bases short and J 4 bases short, with 8 bases between. Germline V gene sequence: CDR1 GTSNPN, CDR2 SVGIG (reference sequence). The length of the CDR3 is 12 residues. The CDR3 DNA reads TGTGCCTGGAGTAGGAGGGGCACTGAAGCTTTCTTT. Translation: CAWSRRGTEAFF.

This clone was picked up one time. The V call is TRBV6-5, the J call TRBJ1-2; 9 bases align to TRBD1. Germline trimming cut 5 bases from V and 7 bases from J; bases unmatched to any gene: 8. The CDR3 is 14 residues long. CDR1 and CDR2 from the germline V gene are MNHEY and SVGAGI. The CDR3 here is CASSTGGASGGYTF. The CDR3 DNA follows: TGTGCCAGCAGTACAGGGGGCGCTTCTGGTGGCTACACCTTC.

The DNA for the CDR3 is TGCGCCAGCAGCTGGGCCGACATAGAGGACACTGAAGCTTTCTTT. Its translation is CASSWADIEDTEAFF. The chain employs TRBV5-1 and TRBJ1-1; no clear D. The CDR3 contains 15 residues. Trimming stripped 3 bases from V and 3 bases from J, with 15 bases between. Germline CDR1 is SGHRS and CDR2 is YFSETQ.

This chain joins TRBV11-3 and TRBJ2-7; 12 nucleotides match TRBD2. The V gene end was trimmed by 4 bases and the J gene end by 4 bases; junction bases not matched to a gene: 5. In germline, CDR1 is SGHNT, CDR2 YENEEA. This CDR3 has 15 residues. CDR3 sequence: CASSSRLAGVYEQYF. Here the CDR3 DNA reads TGTGCCAGCAGCTCCCGACTAGCGGGAGTTTACGAGCAGTACTTC.

The rearrangement uses TRBV18 and TRBJ1-5, with 7 bases matching TRBD1. Losses at the gene ends were 5 bases for V and 7 bases for J; bases not matched to a gene: 11. This CDR3 has 15 residues. Germline CDR1 and CDR2: KGHSH and LQKENI. The CDR3 loop is CASSEQGLGSQPQHF. CDR3 bases: TGTGCCAGCTCAGAACAGGGGCTAGGCAGCCAGCCCCAGCATTTT. Variable domain in full (rest from reference TRBV18 and TRBJ1-5): NAGVMQNPRHLVRRRGQEARLRCSPMKGHSHVYWYRQLPEEGLKFMVYLQKENIIDESGMPKERFSAEFPKEGPSILRIQQVVRGDSAAYFCASSEQGLGSQPQHFGDGTRLSIL.

V is TRBV6-2 or TRBV6-3 and J is TRBJ2-7; D is ambiguous. Germline assignment: CDR1 MNHEY and CDR2 SVGEGT. Trimming removed 6 bases at V and 6 bases at J, with 15 bases between. The CDR3 covers 13 residues. CDR3 nucleotide sequence: TGTGCCAGCAGCCCTTATAGGCCCTTCGAGCAGTACTTC. Translation: CASSPYRPFEQYF.